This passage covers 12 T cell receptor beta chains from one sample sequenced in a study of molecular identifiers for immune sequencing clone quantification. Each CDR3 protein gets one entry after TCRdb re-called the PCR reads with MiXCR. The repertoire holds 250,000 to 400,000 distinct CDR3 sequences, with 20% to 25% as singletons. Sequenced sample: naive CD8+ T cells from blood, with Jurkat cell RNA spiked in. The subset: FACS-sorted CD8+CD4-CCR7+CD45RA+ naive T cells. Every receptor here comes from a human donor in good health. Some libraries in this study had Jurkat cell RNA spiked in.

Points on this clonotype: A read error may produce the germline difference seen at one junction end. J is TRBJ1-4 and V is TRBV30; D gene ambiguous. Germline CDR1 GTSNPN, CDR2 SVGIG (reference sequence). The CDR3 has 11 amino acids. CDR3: CAWNLDEKLFF. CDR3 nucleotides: TGTGCCTGGAACCTGGATGAAAAGCTGTTTTTT.

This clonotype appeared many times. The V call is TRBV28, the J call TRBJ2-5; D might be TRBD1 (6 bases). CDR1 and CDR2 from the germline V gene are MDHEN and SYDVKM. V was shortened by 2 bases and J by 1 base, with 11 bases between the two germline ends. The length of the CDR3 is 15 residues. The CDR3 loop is CASSLPTGFQETQYF. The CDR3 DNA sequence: TGTGCCAGCAGTTTACCTACAGGGTTCCAAGAGACCCAGTACTTC.

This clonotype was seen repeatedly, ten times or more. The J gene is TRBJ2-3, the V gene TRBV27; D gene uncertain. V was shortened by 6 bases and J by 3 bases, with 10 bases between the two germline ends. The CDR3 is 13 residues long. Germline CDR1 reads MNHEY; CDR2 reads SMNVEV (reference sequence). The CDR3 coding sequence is TGTGCCAGCAGAGGGCGCGGAACAGATACGCAGTATTTT. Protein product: CASRGRGTDTQYF.

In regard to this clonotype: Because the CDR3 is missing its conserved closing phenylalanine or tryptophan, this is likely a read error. CDR3 in amino acids: CASRSDRENTEAFY. The CDR3 region has the DNA TGTGCCAGCAGGAGCGACAGGGAAAATACTGAAGCTTTCTAT. This sequence joins TRBV6-5 and TRBJ1-1; TRBD1 aligns across 7 bases. Germline lookup yields CDR1 MNHEY and CDR2 SVGAGI. This CDR3 is 14 amino acids long. After removal of 6 bases from V and 5 bases from J, the junction contained 9 bases not matched to a gene.

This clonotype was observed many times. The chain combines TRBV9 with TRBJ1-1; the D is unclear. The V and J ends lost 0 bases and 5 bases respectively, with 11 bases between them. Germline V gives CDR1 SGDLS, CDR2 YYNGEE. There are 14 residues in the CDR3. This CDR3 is CASSVVPGGTEAFF. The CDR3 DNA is TGTGCCAGCAGCGTAGTTCCGGGTGGGACTGAAGCTTTCTTT. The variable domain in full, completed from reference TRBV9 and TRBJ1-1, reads DSGVTQTPKHLITATGQRVTLRCSPRSGDLSVYWYQQSLDQGLQFLIQYYNGEERAKGNILERFSAQQFPDLHSELNLSSLELGDSALYFCASSVVPGGTEAFFGQGTRLTVV.

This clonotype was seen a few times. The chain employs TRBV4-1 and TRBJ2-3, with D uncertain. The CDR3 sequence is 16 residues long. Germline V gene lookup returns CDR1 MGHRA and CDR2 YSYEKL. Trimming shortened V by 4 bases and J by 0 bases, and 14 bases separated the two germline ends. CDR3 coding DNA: TGCGCCAGCAGCCGCCAAGGGTTCCCTAGCACAGATACGCAGTATTTT. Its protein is CASSRQGFPSTDTQYF.

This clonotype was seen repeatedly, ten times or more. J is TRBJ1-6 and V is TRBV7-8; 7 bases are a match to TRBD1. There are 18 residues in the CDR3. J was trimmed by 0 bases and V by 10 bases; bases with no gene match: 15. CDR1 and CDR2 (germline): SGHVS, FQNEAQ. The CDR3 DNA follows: TGTGCCACCCAACTAGGGGGGACAGCCAGCTCCTATAATTCACCCCTCCACTTT. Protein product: CATQLGGTASSYNSPLHF. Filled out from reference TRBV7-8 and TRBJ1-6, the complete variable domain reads GAGVSQSPRYKVAKRGQDVALRCDPISGHVSLFWYQQALGQGPEFLTYFQNEAQLDKSGLPSDRFFAERPEGSVSTLKIQRTQQEDSAVYLCATQLGGTASSYNSPLHFGNGTRLTVT.

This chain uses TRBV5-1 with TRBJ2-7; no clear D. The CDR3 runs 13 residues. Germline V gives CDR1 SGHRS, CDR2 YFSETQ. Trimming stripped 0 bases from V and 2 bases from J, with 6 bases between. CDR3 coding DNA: TGCGCCAGCAGCTTGGACCAGCCCTACGAGCAGTACTTC. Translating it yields CASSLDQPYEQYF.

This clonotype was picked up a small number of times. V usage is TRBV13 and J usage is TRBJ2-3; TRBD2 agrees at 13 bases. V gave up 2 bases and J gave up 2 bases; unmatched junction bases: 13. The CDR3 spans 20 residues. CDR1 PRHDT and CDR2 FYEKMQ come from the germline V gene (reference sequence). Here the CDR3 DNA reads TGTGCCAGCAGCTTATTGCGCGGACTAGCGGGAGTGGCACACACAGATACGCAGTATTTT. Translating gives CASSLLRGLAGVAHTDTQYF.

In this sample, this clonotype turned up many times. The CDR3 region has the DNA TGCGCCAGCAGCCAAGACTTGGGGGATTACGAGCAGTACTTC. This codes for CASSQDLGDYEQYF. The chain uses TRBV4-3 and TRBJ2-7; possibly TRBD1 or TRBD2 for D (5 bases each). The CDR3 consists of 14 residues. V gave up 0 bases and J gave up 4 bases, with 10 bases separating them. CDR1 is LGHNA, CDR2 YSLEER, per germline.

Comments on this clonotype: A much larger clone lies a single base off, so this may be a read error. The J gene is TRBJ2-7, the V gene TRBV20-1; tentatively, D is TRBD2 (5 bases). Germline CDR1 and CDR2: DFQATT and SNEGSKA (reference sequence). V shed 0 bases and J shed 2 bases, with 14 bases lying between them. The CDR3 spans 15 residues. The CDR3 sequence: CSARDNGLPTYEQYF. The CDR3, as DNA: TGCAGTGCTAGAGATAATGGACTTCCCACCTACGAGCAGTACTTC.

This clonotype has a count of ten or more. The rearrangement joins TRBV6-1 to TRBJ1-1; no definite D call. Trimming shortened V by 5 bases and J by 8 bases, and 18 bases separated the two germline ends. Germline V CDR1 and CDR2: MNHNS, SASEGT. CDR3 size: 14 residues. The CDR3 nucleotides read TGTGCCAGCAGTACCCCGAACCCTCCCCAGGAAGCTTTCTTT. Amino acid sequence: CASSTPNPPQEAFF.